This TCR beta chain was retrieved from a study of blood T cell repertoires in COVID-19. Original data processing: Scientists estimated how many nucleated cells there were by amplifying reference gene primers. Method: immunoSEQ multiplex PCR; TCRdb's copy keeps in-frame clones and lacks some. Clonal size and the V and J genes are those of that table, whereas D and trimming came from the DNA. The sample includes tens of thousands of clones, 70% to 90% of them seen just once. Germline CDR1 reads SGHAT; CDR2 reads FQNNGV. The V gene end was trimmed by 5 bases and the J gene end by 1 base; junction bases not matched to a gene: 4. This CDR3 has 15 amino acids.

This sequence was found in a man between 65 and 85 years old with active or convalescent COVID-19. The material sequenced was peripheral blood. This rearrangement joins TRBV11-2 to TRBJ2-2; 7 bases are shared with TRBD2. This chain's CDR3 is CASSRSGLNTGELFF. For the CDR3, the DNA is TGTGCCAGCAGCCGTAGCGGGCTGAACACCGGGGAGCTGTTTTTT.